The T cell receptor beta chain under discussion was sequenced for a study of blood T cell repertoires in COVID-19. Study as a whole: Italy, Spain and the United States were the sources of the convalescent and acute COVID-19 samples. The analysed material was cDNA or gDNA that came from T cells, B-cell-depleted T cells, or PBMCs.

As originally analysed: Researchers report that nucleated cell counts were estimated from reference gene primer amplification. Generated by immunoSEQ multiplex PCR, the TCRdb table keeps only in-frame clones and is missing some. V, J and clone size derive from that table, while D and trimming were established from the DNA sequence. The sample yields a few hundred thousand clones, roughly 80% seen once. Trimming stripped 1 base from V and 6 bases from J, with 19 bases between. Germline assignment: CDR1 SGHTA and CDR2 FQGTGA. The CDR3 runs 17 residues. This rearrangement joins TRBV7-3 to TRBJ2-1; tentatively, D is TRBD2 (6 bases). The TCR comes from a woman between 45 and 65 years old who had recovered from COVID-19. Sequencing was done on a sample of PBMCs or T cells enriched from blood (not recorded which). The CDR3 DNA reads as TGTGCCAGCAGCTTAAGCCCTAGATTACTAGCTCTCAATGAGCAGTTCTTC. It codes for CASSLSPRLLALNEQFF.